The 11 T cell receptor beta chains given below trace back to one sample, sequenced in a study of cytomegalovirus exposure and HLA in healthy donors. The PCR was carried out with 60 Vbeta primers and 13 Jbeta primers. Assay: immunoSEQ multiplex PCR; the TCRdb copy retains only in-frame clones and omits some. The repertoire includes approximately 100,000 clones, around 80% of them detected once, and 3% to 4% sits in the top ten. The sample taken for sequencing was PBMCs. The source is a woman aged 40-49 years in good health and CMV-seronegative.

About this clone: The junction departs from germline at one end; a sequencing error may be responsible. The chain joins TRBV19 to TRBJ1-5; D not resolved. CDR1 LNHDA and CDR2 SQIVND come from the germline V gene (reference sequence). This CDR3 has 14 residues. This CDR3 is CASSTRPPSQAQHF. CDR3 in DNA: TGTGCCAGTAGTACCCGACCCCCCTCTCAGGCCCAGCATTTT.

This sequence joins TRBV28 and TRBJ1-4; D may be TRBD1 (5 bases). The CDR3 extends over 15 amino acids. The ends were cut back, 6 bases at V and 3 bases at J, with 14 bases in the middle. Looked up from germline, CDR1 is MDHEN and CDR2 is SYDVKM. As DNA, the CDR3 is TGTGCCAGCAGCCCTCAGGGCGAGGCTAATGAAAAACTGTTTTTT. It translates to CASSPQGEANEKLFF. The entire variable domain, with the rest obtained from reference TRBV28 and TRBJ1-4, is as follows: DVKVTQSSRYLVKRTGEKVFLECVQDMDHENMFWYRQDPGLGLRLIYFSYDVKMKEKGDIPEGYSVSREKKERFSLILESASTNQTSMYLCASSPQGEANEKLFFGSGTQLSVL.

V gene TRBV5-8 combines with J gene TRBJ2-2; TRBD2 agrees at 10 bases. The CDR3 loop spans 17 amino acids. The germline gives CDR1 SGHTS, CDR2 YDEGEE. Unmatched junction bases numbered 9, after V lost 2 bases and J lost 5 bases. Here the CDR3 reads CASSLRYTSGVTGELFF. DNA of the CDR3: TGTGCCAGCAGCTTACGCTATACTAGCGGGGTGACCGGGGAGCTGTTTTTT.

Note on this clone: Additional DNA sequences in this sample encode the identical CDR3. CDR3 coding DNA: TGTGCCAGCAGCCTGGGGGACAGGGGGAACACTGAAGCTTTCTTT. Amino acid sequence: CASSLGDRGNTEAFF. The rearrangement joins TRBV5-6 to TRBJ1-1, with 10 bases identical to TRBD1. Germline CDR1 and CDR2: SGHDT and YYEEEE. This CDR3 contains 15 residues. Germline trimming cut 4 bases from V and 1 base from J; bases unmatched to any gene: 4.

The CDR3 sequence: CASSLRETQYF. The CDR3 coding sequence is TGTGCCAGCAGCCTCAGAGAGACCCAGTACTTC. This chain links TRBV4-2 with TRBJ2-5, with no clear D. The CDR3 has 11 residues. Trimming left V 4 bases short and J 4 bases short, with 4 bases between. Germline V gene lookup returns CDR1 LGHNA and CDR2 YNFKEQ.

This clone was seen once. J is TRBJ1-5 and V is TRBV5-6; TRBD1 aligns across 7 bases. Germline-derived CDR1 and CDR2 are SGHDT and YYEEEE. This CDR3 is built from 15 residues. After removal of 4 bases from V and 1 base from J, the junction contained 5 bases not matched to a gene. The CDR3 here is CASSPGTDSNQPQHF. The CDR3 coding sequence is TGTGCCAGCAGCCCCGGGACAGACAGCAATCAGCCCCAGCATTTT.

This clone was picked up a small number of times. J is TRBJ2-3 and V is TRBV7-8; weak D call: TRBD2 (6 bases). V lost 1 base and J 2 bases, leaving 13 bases between the germline ends. The CDR3 has 16 residues. Germline V gene data show CDR1 as SGHVS and CDR2 as FQNEAQ. The CDR3 region has the DNA TGTGCCAGCAGCTTAGAGTTAGGCGGGAACACAGATACGCAGTATTTT. It codes for CASSLELGGNTDTQYF.

The chain carries TRBV18 and TRBJ2-7; 7 bases align to TRBD1. Per germline, CDR1 KGHSH and CDR2 LQKENI. V lost 3 bases to trimming and J lost 6 bases; unmatched junction nucleotides: 11. The length of the CDR3 is 15 residues. CDR3 sequence: CASSPRTGEIGEQYF. As DNA, the CDR3 is TGTGCCAGCTCACCTCGGACAGGCGAAATTGGCGAGCAGTACTTC.

The rearrangement uses TRBV19 and TRBJ2-6; 8 bases map to TRBD1. Germline V gene lookup returns CDR1 LNHDA and CDR2 SQIVND (reference sequence). V shed 9 bases, J shed 2 bases, and the junction held 9 bases outside the gene matches. The CDR3 loop spans 16 amino acids. The CDR3: CASRTGGLAGANVLTF. CDR3 nucleotides: TGTGCCAGCCGCACAGGGGGGTTAGCTGGGGCCAACGTCCTGACTTTC.

The genes are TRBV9 and TRBJ1-3; the match to TRBD1 covers 7 bases. CDR1 is SGDLS, CDR2 YYNGEE, per germline. The CDR3 is 14 residues long. Unmatched junction bases numbered 6, after V lost 2 bases and J lost 7 bases. The CDR3 nucleotides are TGTGCCAGCAGCGTCGTATCACAGGGGAACACCATATATTTT. Its translation is CASSVVSQGNTIYF. The full variable domain, with the rest looked up from reference TRBV9 and TRBJ1-3, is DSGVTQTPKHLITATGQRVTLRCSPRSGDLSVYWYQQSLDQGLQFLIQYYNGEERAKGNILERFSAQQFPDLHSELNLSSLELGDSALYFCASSVVSQGNTIYFGEGSWLTVV.

This sequence joins TRBV30 and TRBJ2-3; tentatively, D is TRBD1 (6 bases). The V gene's germline CDR1 is GTSNPN and CDR2 SVGIG (reference sequence). V lost 2 bases and J lost 1, with 10 bases in between. The CDR3 covers 14 residues. CDR3 coding DNA: TGTGCCTGGAGTTGGGGGCCAGGCACAGATACGCAGTATTTT. This translates into CAWSWGPGTDTQYF.